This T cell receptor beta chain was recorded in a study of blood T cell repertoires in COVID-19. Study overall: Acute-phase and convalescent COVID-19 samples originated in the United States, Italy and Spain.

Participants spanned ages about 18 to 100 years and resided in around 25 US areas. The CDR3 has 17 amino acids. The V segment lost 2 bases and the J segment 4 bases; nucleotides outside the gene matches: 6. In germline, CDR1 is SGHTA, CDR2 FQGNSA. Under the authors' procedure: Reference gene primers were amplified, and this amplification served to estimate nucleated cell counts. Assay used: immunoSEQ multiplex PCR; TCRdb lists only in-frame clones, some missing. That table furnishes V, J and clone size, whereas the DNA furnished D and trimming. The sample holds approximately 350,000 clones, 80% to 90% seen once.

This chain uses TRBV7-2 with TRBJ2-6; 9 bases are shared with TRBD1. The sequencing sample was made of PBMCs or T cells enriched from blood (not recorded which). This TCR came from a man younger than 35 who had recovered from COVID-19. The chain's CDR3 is CASSLNRGLGGANVLTF. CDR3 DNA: TGTGCCAGCAGCTTAAACAGGGGGCTGGGCGGGGCCAACGTCCTGACTTTC.